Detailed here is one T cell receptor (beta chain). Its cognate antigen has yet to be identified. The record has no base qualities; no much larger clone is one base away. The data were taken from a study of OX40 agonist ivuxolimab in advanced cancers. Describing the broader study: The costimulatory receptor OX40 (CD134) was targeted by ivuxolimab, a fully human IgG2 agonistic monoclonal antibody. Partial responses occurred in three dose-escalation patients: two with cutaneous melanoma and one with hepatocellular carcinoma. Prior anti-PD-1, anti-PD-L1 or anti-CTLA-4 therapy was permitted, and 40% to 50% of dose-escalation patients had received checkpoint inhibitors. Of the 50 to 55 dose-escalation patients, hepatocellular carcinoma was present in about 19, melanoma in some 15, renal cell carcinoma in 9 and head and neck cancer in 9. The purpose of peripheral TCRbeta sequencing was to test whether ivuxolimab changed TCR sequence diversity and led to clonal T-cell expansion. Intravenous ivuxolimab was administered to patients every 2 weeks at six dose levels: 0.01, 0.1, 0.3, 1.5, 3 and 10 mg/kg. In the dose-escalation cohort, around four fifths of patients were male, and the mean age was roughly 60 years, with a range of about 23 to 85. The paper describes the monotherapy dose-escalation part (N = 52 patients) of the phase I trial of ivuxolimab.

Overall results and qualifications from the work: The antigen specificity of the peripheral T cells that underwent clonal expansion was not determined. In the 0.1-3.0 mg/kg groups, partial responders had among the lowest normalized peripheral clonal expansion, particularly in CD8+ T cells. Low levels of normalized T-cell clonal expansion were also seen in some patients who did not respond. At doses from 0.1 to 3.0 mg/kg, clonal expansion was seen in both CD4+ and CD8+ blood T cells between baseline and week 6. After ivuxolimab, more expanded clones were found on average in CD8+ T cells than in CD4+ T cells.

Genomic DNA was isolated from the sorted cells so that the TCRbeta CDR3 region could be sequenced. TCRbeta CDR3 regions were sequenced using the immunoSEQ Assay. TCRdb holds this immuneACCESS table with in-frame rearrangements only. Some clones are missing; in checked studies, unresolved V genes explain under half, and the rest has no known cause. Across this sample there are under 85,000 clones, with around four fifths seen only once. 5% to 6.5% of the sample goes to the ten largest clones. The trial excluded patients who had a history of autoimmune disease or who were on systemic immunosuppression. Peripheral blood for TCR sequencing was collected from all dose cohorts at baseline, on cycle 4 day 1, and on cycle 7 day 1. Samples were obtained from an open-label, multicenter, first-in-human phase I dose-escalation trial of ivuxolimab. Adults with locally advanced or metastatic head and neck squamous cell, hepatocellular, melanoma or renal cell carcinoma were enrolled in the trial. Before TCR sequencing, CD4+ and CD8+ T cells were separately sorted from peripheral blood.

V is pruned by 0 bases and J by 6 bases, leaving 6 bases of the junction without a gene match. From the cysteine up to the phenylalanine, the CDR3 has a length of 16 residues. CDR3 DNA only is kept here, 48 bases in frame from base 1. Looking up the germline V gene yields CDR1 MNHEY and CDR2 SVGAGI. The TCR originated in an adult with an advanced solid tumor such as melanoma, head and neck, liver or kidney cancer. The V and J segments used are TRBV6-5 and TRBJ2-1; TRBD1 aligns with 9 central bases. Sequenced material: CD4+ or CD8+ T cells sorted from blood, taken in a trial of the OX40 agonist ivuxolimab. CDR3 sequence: CASSYSNRGPFNEQFF. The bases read TGTGCCAGCAGTTACTCCAACAGGGGGCCCTTCAATGAGCAGTTCTTC.